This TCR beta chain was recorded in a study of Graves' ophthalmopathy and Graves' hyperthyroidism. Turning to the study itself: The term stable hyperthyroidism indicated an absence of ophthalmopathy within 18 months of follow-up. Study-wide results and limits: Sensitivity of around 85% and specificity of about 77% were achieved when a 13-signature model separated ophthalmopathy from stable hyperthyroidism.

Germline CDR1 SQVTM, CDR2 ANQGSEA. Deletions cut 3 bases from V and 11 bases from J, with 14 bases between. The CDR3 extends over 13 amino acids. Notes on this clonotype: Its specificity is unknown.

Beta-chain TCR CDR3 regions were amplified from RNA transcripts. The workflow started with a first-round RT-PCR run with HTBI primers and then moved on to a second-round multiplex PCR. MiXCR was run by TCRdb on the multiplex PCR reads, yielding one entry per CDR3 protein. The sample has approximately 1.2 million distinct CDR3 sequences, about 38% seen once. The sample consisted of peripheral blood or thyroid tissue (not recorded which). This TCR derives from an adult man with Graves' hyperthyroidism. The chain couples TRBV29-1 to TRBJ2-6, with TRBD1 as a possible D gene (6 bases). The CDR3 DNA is TGCAGCGTTGAGGCGCAGGGGACCTACGTCCTGACTTTC. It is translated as CSVEAQGTYVLTF.